This passage covers 5 T cell receptor beta chains from one sample sequenced in a study of Ad26.COV2.S vaccination and SARS-CoV-2 variants. Specified treatment: around 19 received Ad26.COV2.S at low or high dose, single or two shots; about five received placebo; per-sample allocation not given. Sampling took place 63 days after the first vaccine or placebo injection. Here immunoSEQ multiplex PCR was the method, and the copy in TCRdb shows in-frame clones only, minus some. The sample holds about 480,000 clones; approximately 88% are singletons and the top ten take 13%. The material was peripheral blood, obtained in a trial of Ad26.COV2.S vaccine versus placebo. All receptors come from a person between 18 and 65 years old who received the Ad26.COV2.S COVID-19 vaccine or a placebo.

The V gene is TRBV4-2, the J gene TRBJ1-2; perhaps TRBD1 as D (5 bases). Germline assignment: CDR1 LGHNA and CDR2 YNFKEQ. The CDR3 runs 15 residues. Trimming took off 0 bases at V and 4 bases at J, with 12 bases between the two ends. CDR3 bases: TGTGCCAGCAGCCAAGATAGGGCCAGGGCCTATGGCTACACCTTC. Amino acid sequence: CASSQDRARAYGYTF.

The V and J genes are TRBV19 and TRBJ2-3; 12 bases are a match to TRBD2. In germline, CDR1 is LNHDA, CDR2 SQIVND (reference sequence). The CDR3 spans 16 residues. V shed 4 bases and J 2 bases; nucleotides not matched to a gene: 4. DNA of the CDR3: TGTGCCAGTAGTAAACTAGCGGGAGGAGTCACAGATACGCAGTATTTT. Protein product: CASSKLAGGVTDTQYF.

In its sample, this clone was seen once. The rearrangement links TRBV14 to TRBJ2-7, with 11 nucleotides matching TRBD1. CDR1 is SGHDN and CDR2 is FVKESK in the germline V gene. V shed 4 bases, J shed 6 bases, and the junction held 2 bases outside the gene matches. CDR3 length: 13 amino acids. CDR3 DNA sequence: TGTGCCAGCAGCCCTGGGACAGGGGGCGAGCAGTACTTC. Its translation is CASSPGTGGEQYF.

The CDR3 sequence: CASSSQGSQETQYF. CDR3 DNA: TGTGCCAGCAGCTCACAGGGAAGCCAAGAGACCCAGTACTTC. The J gene is TRBJ2-5, the V gene TRBV5-6; possibly TRBD1 for D (6 bases). Trimming removed 3 bases at V and 1 base at J, with 10 bases between. The CDR3 is 14 residues long. Germline CDR1 SGHDT, CDR2 YYEEEE.

The CDR3 DNA is TGTGCCAGCAGCCCCGGACCAAGCACAGATACGCAGTATTTT. It encodes CASSPGPSTDTQYF. The rearrangement links TRBV4-2 to TRBJ2-3; D gene ambiguous. The CDR3 runs to 14 residues. The V and J ends lost 4 bases and 0 bases respectively, with 8 bases between them. The germline gives CDR1 LGHNA, CDR2 YNFKEQ.